These T cell receptor beta chains were read from a single sample in a study of T cells in Graves' hyperthyroidism and ophthalmopathy. TCRdb processed the multiplex PCR reads anew with MiXCR; each CDR3 protein has one entry. The data hold roughly 260,000 distinct CDR3 sequences, with 13% to 15% observed a single time. What was sequenced was blood. All receptors derive from a woman aged 35 to 49 with Graves' hyperthyroidism that later progressed to Graves' ophthalmopathy. Each CDR3 is given with its conserved first and last residue. A D gene is named only where the DNA matches it firmly. Where a row states a size, it is once, few, many or the class of an expanded clone; other rows omit it.

d_call: .; clone_size: many; j_call: TRBJ1-3; v_call: TRBV11-2; cdr3_nt: TGTGCCAGCAGCTTTCGGCCGGGGGCGAGCGGAAACACCATATATTTT; cdr3_aa: CASSFRPGASGNTIYF
d_call: TRBD1; clone_size: .; j_call: TRBJ1-5; v_call: TRBV2; cdr3_nt: TGTGCCAGCGGGACAGGGTCAAGTCAGCCCCAGCATTTT; cdr3_aa: CASGTGSSQPQHF
d_call: TRBD2; clone_size: many; j_call: TRBJ2-1; v_call: TRBV7-2; cdr3_nt: TGTGCCAGCAGCTTAGTTGGGACTACCGACTACAATGAGCAGTTCTTC; cdr3_aa: CASSLVGTTDYNEQFF
d_call: .; clone_size: many; j_call: TRBJ2-3; v_call: TRBV5-8; cdr3_nt: TGTGCCAGCAGCTTGGCGGGTAGCACCGACACAGATACGCAGTATTTT; cdr3_aa: CASSLAGSTDTDTQYF
d_call: .; clone_size: many; j_call: TRBJ1-5; v_call: TRBV7-8; cdr3_nt: TGTGCCAGCAGCTTAGGAGGACGGAATAGCAATCAGCCCCAGCATTTT; cdr3_aa: CASSLGGRNSNQPQHF
d_call: TRBD2; clone_size: many; j_call: TRBJ2-1; v_call: TRBV30; cdr3_nt: TGTGCCTGGAGTGTTCTTGGAACTAGCGGGAGGAATGAGCAGTTCTTC; cdr3_aa: CAWSVLGTSGRNEQFF
d_call: TRBD2; clone_size: many; j_call: TRBJ2-1; v_call: TRBV18; cdr3_nt: TGTGCCAGCTCACCGGTTAGCGGGAGGGCCACTGAGCAGTTCTTC; cdr3_aa: CASSPVSGRATEQFF
d_call: .; clone_size: many; j_call: TRBJ2-2; v_call: TRBV4-1; cdr3_nt: TGCGCCAGCAGCCCCTCGAACGTGGCCGGGGAGCTGTTTTTT; cdr3_aa: CASSPSNVAGELFF
d_call: TRBD1; clone_size: many; j_call: TRBJ1-2; v_call: TRBV20-1; cdr3_nt: TGCAGTGCTCGTACAGGGGGCTATGGCTACACCTTC; cdr3_aa: CSARTGGYGYTF
d_call: TRBD2; clone_size: .; j_call: TRBJ2-7; v_call: TRBV27; cdr3_nt: TGTGCCAGCAGGGACGGGACTAGCGGGAGAAACGAGCAGTACTTC; cdr3_aa: CASRDGTSGRNEQYF
d_call: TRBD1; clone_size: many; j_call: TRBJ1-2; v_call: TRBV29-1; cdr3_nt: TGCAGCGTTGGGGACAGCGTTAACTATGGCTACACCTTC; cdr3_aa: CSVGDSVNYGYTF
d_call: .; clone_size: many; j_call: TRBJ2-2; v_call: TRBV12-5; cdr3_nt: TGTGCTAGTGGTTTGGGGTCCCCGGGGGAAGGGACCGGGGAGCTGTTTTTT; cdr3_aa: CASGLGSPGEGTGELFF
d_call: TRBD2; clone_size: many; j_call: TRBJ2-1; v_call: TRBV2; cdr3_nt: TGTGCCAGCAGTGATTATTTGGCGGGAGGGTACAATGAGCAGTTCTTC; cdr3_aa: CASSDYLAGGYNEQFF
d_call: TRBD2; clone_size: many; j_call: TRBJ2-2; v_call: TRBV27; cdr3_nt: TGTGCCAGCAGTCTCCGCCTAGCGGGACACACCGGGGAGCTGTTTTTT; cdr3_aa: CASSLRLAGHTGELFF
d_call: .; clone_size: many; j_call: TRBJ2-6; v_call: TRBV11-2; cdr3_nt: TGTGCCAGCAGCCCGCGCTCTGGGGCCAACGTCCTGACTTTC; cdr3_aa: CASSPRSGANVLTF
d_call: .; clone_size: many; j_call: TRBJ2-3; v_call: TRBV2; cdr3_nt: TGTGCCAGCAGTGAATACGAACAACTCACAGATACGCAGTATTTT; cdr3_aa: CASSEYEQLTDTQYF
d_call: .; clone_size: few; j_call: TRBJ2-3; v_call: TRBV4-1; cdr3_nt: TGCGCCAGCAGCCAAGAAGGCCTTGGGCACGGGTATTTT; cdr3_aa: CASSQEGLGHGYF
d_call: .; clone_size: few; j_call: TRBJ2-3; v_call: TRBV5-1; cdr3_nt: TGCGCCAGCAGAGTAGGCACCACAGATACGCAGTATTTT; cdr3_aa: CASRVGTTDTQYF